The 22 T cell receptor beta chains reported below all come from one sample, sequenced in a study of cytomegalovirus exposure and HLA in healthy donors. Researchers ran the PCR with 60 Vbeta and 13 Jbeta primers. TCRdb keeps only in-frame clones here, not all; method: immunoSEQ multiplex PCR. The profile covers 35,000 to 45,000 clones, with 70% to 80% appearing a single time and 3.4% taken by the ten largest. Sequences were obtained from PBMCs. Receptor source: a young woman in good health and CMV-seronegative.

CDR3 sequence reads: CASSLAGGPTEAFF. CDR3 coding DNA: TGTGCCAGCAGTTTGGCAGGGGGCCCCACTGAAGCTTTCTTT. The chain uses TRBV27 and TRBJ1-1; 8 nucleotides match TRBD1. The CDR3 length is 14 residues. Trimming cost V 3 bases and J 4 bases; bases outside gene matches: 4. In germline, CDR1 is MNHEY, CDR2 SMNVEV (reference sequence).

The genes are TRBV5-1 and TRBJ2-3, with D perhaps matching TRBD2 (6 bases). Germline CDR1 is SGHRS and CDR2 is YFSETQ. CDR3 size: 14 residues. Trimming cost V 2 bases and J 6 bases, with 13 bases left between them. Here the CDR3 reads CASSFGGAWDTQYF. DNA for the CDR3: TGCGCCAGCAGCTTCGGCGGGGCGTGGGATACGCAGTATTTT.

This clone was observed once. V is TRBV2 and J is TRBJ2-5; the D is unclear. Trimming shortened V by 5 bases and J by 4 bases, and 14 bases separated the two germline ends. The germline V gene has CDR1 SNHLY and CDR2 FYNNEI. The CDR3 is made up of 14 amino acids. The CDR3 spells CASSPRLNGETQYF. The CDR3 nucleotides are TGTGCCAGCAGTCCACGACTGAATGGAGAGACCCAGTACTTC.

The CDR3 bases are TGTGCCAGCAGCTTAGATCGAGGGACTGAAGCTTTCTTT. Its protein product is CASSLDRGTEAFF. The chain is built from TRBV11-2 and TRBJ1-1; D unclear. Germline V gene sequence: CDR1 SGHAT, CDR2 FQNNGV. V was trimmed by 0 bases and J by 5 bases, leaving 7 bases between them. The CDR3 is 13 residues long.

This clone has a handful of counts. The chain links TRBV6-5 to TRBJ1-5; D is undetermined. This CDR3 spans 10 amino acids. In germline, CDR1 is MNHEY, CDR2 SVGAGI. V was trimmed by 8 bases and J by 5 bases, leaving 4 bases between them. For the CDR3, the DNA is TGTGCCAGCGGGCATCAGCCCCAGCATTTT. Its protein product is CASGHQPQHF.

The table lists this clone with a few counts. The chain links TRBV6-1 to TRBJ2-1; no clear D gene. Trimming took 7 bases from V and 3 from J, leaving 10 bases between them. Germline V lookup: CDR1 MNHNS, CDR2 SASEGT. The CDR3 runs 13 residues. The CDR3 DNA reads as TGTGCCAGCATCAGACCGGGCTACAATGAGCAGTTCTTC. It translates to CASIRPGYNEQFF.

This chain links TRBV10-3 with TRBJ1-2; D uncertain. The V gene's germline CDR1 is ENHRY and CDR2 SYGVKD. The V and J ends lost 0 bases and 0 bases respectively, with 5 bases between them. The CDR3 spans 14 residues. The DNA of the CDR3 is TGTGCCATCAGTGAGTCTACACCTAACTATGGCTACACCTTC. Protein sequence: CAISESTPNYGYTF.

This chain joins TRBV30 and TRBJ2-3, with 8 bases identical to TRBD2. V shed 7 bases, J shed 4 bases, and the junction held 7 bases outside the gene matches. CDR3 length: 13 amino acids. Per germline, CDR1 GTSNPN and CDR2 SVGIG (reference sequence). The CDR3 region is CAYTGGPADTQYF. Written as DNA, the CDR3 is TGTGCCTACACGGGGGGGCCCGCAGATACGCAGTATTTT.

The chain carries TRBV19 and TRBJ1-2; no definite D call. The CDR3 is 13 residues long. V lost 7 bases and J 2 bases, leaving 11 bases between the germline ends. Germline CDR1 reads LNHDA; CDR2 reads SQIVND (reference sequence). CDR3 DNA sequence: TGTGCCAGTACTCCAGGCAGCAACTATGGCTACACCTTC. This sequence encodes CASTPGSNYGYTF.

CDR3 sequence (DNA): TGCGCCAGCAGCTTGGGGGGAGGCGGCCCCAATCAGCCCCAGCATTTT. Translation gives CASSLGGGGPNQPQHF. This chain uses TRBV5-1 with TRBJ1-5; D unclear. This CDR3 is built from 16 residues. V was cut by 0 bases and J by 3 bases, with 13 bases left in between. CDR1 is SGHRS and CDR2 is YFSETQ in the germline V gene.

This clone was detected only a few times. This chain connects TRBV6-5 to TRBJ1-1; TRBD1 matches at 10 bases. V trimming: 7 bases; J trimming: 10 bases; junction bases outside the gene matches: 9. This CDR3 has 13 amino acids. The V gene's germline CDR1 is MNHEY and CDR2 SVGAGI. The CDR3 DNA reads as TGTGCCAGCACCCCGGGACAGGGGTTCTCAGCTTTCTTT. It codes for CASTPGQGFSAFF.

V usage is TRBV28 and J usage is TRBJ2-1; TRBD1 matches 8 bases. Germline loops: CDR1 MDHEN, CDR2 SYDVKM. The CDR3 is made up of 15 amino acids. Trimming at V came to 5 bases and at J to 7 bases, leaving 10 bases not matched to a gene. The CDR3: CASSETGQVWNEQFF. CDR3 sequence (DNA): TGTGCCAGCAGTGAAACGGGACAGGTGTGGAATGAGCAGTTCTTC.

The chain recombines TRBV5-1 with TRBJ2-5; a possible D gene is TRBD1 (6 bases). The V end lost 0 bases, the J end lost 5 bases, and 8 bases lay between the germline ends. The germline gives CDR1 SGHRS, CDR2 YFSETQ. The CDR3 spans 13 residues. This CDR3 reads CASSLGQGETQYF. The CDR3 DNA reads TGCGCCAGCAGCTTGGGTCAGGGGGAGACCCAGTACTTC.

The chain joins TRBV5-4 to TRBJ1-1, with D tentatively TRBD1 (6 bases). Germline CDR1 and CDR2: SGHNT and YYREEE (reference sequence). The CDR3 contains 17 residues. The germline V and J ends were trimmed by 0 bases and 1 base, with 16 bases remaining between them. The CDR3 spells CASSLGQDSVTNTEAFF. CDR3 in DNA: TGTGCCAGCAGCTTGGGACAGGACTCAGTAACGAACACTGAAGCTTTCTTT.

V and J are TRBV7-8 and TRBJ2-7; perhaps TRBD1 as D (6 bases). Germline CDR1 and CDR2: SGHVS and FQNEAQ. This CDR3 has 16 residues. Trimming stripped 4 bases from V and 2 bases from J, with 18 bases between. The CDR3 DNA reads as TGTGCCAGCAGCTCCTATGCCTGGGGACAAACCTACGAGCAGTACTTC. It codes for CASSSYAWGQTYEQYF.

This rearrangement joins TRBV4-1 to TRBJ2-7, with a tentative D call TRBD1 (5 bases). Between the trimmed V and J ends, which lost 5 bases and 6 bases, there was a span of 14 bases. Germline V gene lookup returns CDR1 MGHRA and CDR2 YSYEKL. The CDR3 contains 13 residues. This CDR3 is CASSESSGPEQYF. In nucleotides, the CDR3 is TGCGCCAGCAGCGAAAGTTCAGGGCCCGAGCAGTACTTC.

V gene TRBV5-1 combines with J gene TRBJ1-2; D may be TRBD1 (5 bases). Between the trimmed V and J ends, which lost 3 bases and 6 bases, there was a span of 15 bases. CDR1 and CDR2 from the germline V gene are SGHRS and YFSETQ. The CDR3 sequence is 14 residues long. The CDR3 region is CASSYSRADNGYTF. CDR3 coding DNA: TGCGCCAGCAGCTATAGCAGGGCGGATAATGGCTACACCTTC.

This chain links TRBV29-1 with TRBJ2-3; D might be TRBD1 (6 bases). V lost 0 bases to trimming and J lost 4 bases, with 14 bases between them. This CDR3 is built from 15 residues. Germline V gene sequence: CDR1 SQVTM, CDR2 ANQGSEA. CDR3 sequence reads: CSVEDAGAGADTQYF. DNA of the CDR3: TGCAGCGTTGAAGACGCAGGGGCTGGAGCAGATACGCAGTATTTT.

This clone was detected only a few times. The rearrangement links TRBV6-1 to TRBJ1-4; 9 nucleotides line up with TRBD1. This CDR3 spans 15 amino acids. CDR1 is MNHNS and CDR2 is SASEGT in the germline V gene. After removal of 2 bases from V and 7 bases from J, the junction contained 5 bases not matched to a gene. DNA of the CDR3: TGTGCCAGCAGTGAAACCGGGACAGGGCTTGAAAAACTGTTTTTT. This sequence encodes CASSETGTGLEKLFF.

The rearrangement uses TRBV29-1 and TRBJ2-7, with D possibly TRBD2 on 5 matching bases. CDR1 is SQVTM, CDR2 ANQGSEA, per germline. Trimming took 3 bases from V and 7 from J, leaving 16 bases between them. CDR3 length equals 13 residues. This CDR3 reads CSVDPAGGREQYF. Written as DNA, the CDR3 is TGCAGCGTTGACCCGGCCGGCGGGCGGGAGCAGTACTTC.

The rearrangement joins TRBV18 to TRBJ1-2; 8 bases are a match to TRBD1. With V trimmed by 5 bases and J by 4 bases, 9 bases remained unmatched. The germline CDR1 and CDR2 sequences are KGHSH and LQKENI. The length of the CDR3 is 15 residues. The CDR3 DNA is TGTGCCAGCTCATCGAACCTGGACAGGGCCTATGGCTACACCTTC. Translation: CASSSNLDRAYGYTF.

The chain carries TRBV6-1 and TRBJ1-5; D call uncertain. The CDR3 is made up of 13 amino acids. V was pared by 3 bases and J by 6 bases, with 9 bases between. The germline CDR1 and CDR2 sequences are MNHNS and SASEGT. In nucleotides, the CDR3 is TGTGCCAGCAGTGATCGGGGTTCTCAGCCCCAGCATTTT. It encodes CASSDRGSQPQHF.